The 24 T cell receptor beta chains presented below share a single source sample, sequenced in a study of early T cells in non-severe SARS-CoV-2 infection. MiXCR, run by TCRdb on the 5' RACE reads, gives a single entry per CDR3 protein. The sample records approximately 38,000 distinct CDR3 sequences, about 3.9% being singletons. Material: whole blood. These receptors all come from an adult who was a healthcare worker with PCR-confirmed SARS-CoV-2 infection or an uninfected control (not recorded which).

There are many counts of this clonotype. This chain links TRBV7-2 with TRBJ2-7, with TRBD2 matching 7 bases. This CDR3 is built from 14 residues. The V and J ends lost 1 base and 4 bases, in that order; junction bases with no gene match: 4. CDR1 and CDR2 from the germline V gene are SGHTA and FQGNSA. CDR3 region: CASSLERGGYEQYF. The CDR3 DNA sequence: TGTGCCAGCAGCTTAGAGCGGGGTGGATACGAGCAGTACTTC.

The table lists this clonotype with many counts. This chain links TRBV9 with TRBJ2-7, with TRBD2 as a possible D gene (6 bases). V lost 4 bases to trimming and J lost 4 bases, with 21 bases between them. The CDR3 extends over 16 amino acids. CDR1 is SGDLS and CDR2 is YYNGEE in the germline V gene. CDR3 coding DNA: TGTGCCAGCAGCACCCGACTAGATGGGGAGGTTTACGAGCAGTACTTC. Translated: CASSTRLDGEVYEQYF.

This clonotype was seen repeatedly, ten times or more. Written as DNA, the CDR3 is TGCAGCGTTGCCGGGACTAGCGGGAGGGCCGGCTACAATGAGCAGTTCTTC. It encodes CSVAGTSGRAGYNEQFF. The chain couples TRBV29-1 to TRBJ2-1, with 16 bases matching TRBD2. J lost 3 bases, V lost 4 bases, and 6 bases had no gene match. From germline, CDR1 is SQVTM and CDR2 ANQGSEA. This CDR3 has 17 amino acids.

This clonotype was detected many times. The rearrangement joins TRBV7-9 to TRBJ2-3; the match to TRBD2 covers 10 bases. V was pared by 3 bases and J by 1 base, with 4 bases of the junction left unmatched. Germline loops: CDR1 SEHNR, CDR2 FQNEAQ (reference sequence). The CDR3 contains 16 residues. CDR3 sequence (DNA): TGTGCCAGCAGCTTCGCCGGGACTAGCGGCACAGATACGCAGTATTTT. It is translated as CASSFAGTSGTDTQYF.

This clonotype was counted ten times or more. The gene calls are TRBV6-2 or TRBV6-3 and TRBJ1-5; D is ambiguous. The germline V gene has CDR1 MNHEY and CDR2 SVGEGT. Trimming took off 3 bases at V and 0 bases at J, with 9 bases between the two ends. The CDR3 has 15 residues. CDR3 in amino acids: CASSYRILSNQPQHF. Written as DNA, the CDR3 is TGTGCCAGCAGTTATAGGATCCTTAGCAATCAGCCCCAGCATTTT.

There are many counts of this clonotype. The chain links TRBV7-6 to TRBJ2-3; 9 bases are a match to TRBD2. The CDR3 contains 14 residues. CDR1 is SGHVS and CDR2 is FNYEAQ in the germline V gene. V was pared by 3 bases and J by 5 bases, with 3 bases of the junction left unmatched. The CDR3 reads CASSFSGSRDTQYF. The DNA of the CDR3 is TGTGCCAGCAGCTTTAGCGGGAGTAGAGATACGCAGTATTTT.

This clonotype has at least ten counts. The chain recombines TRBV9 with TRBJ2-4; 8 nucleotides align to TRBD1. V shed 0 bases and J 6 bases; nucleotides not matched to a gene: 11. The CDR3 extends over 17 amino acids. Per the germline V gene, CDR1 is SGDLS and CDR2 is YYNGEE. The CDR3 DNA follows: TGTGCCAGCAGCGTAGGCCGAGACTTACAGGGGGGAAACATTCAGTACTTC. Its translation: CASSVGRDLQGGNIQYF.

The chain combines TRBV7-8 with TRBJ2-7; 9 bases line up with TRBD2. Germline CDR1 and CDR2: SGHVS and FQNEAQ. V trimming: 5 bases; J trimming: 2 bases; junction bases outside the gene matches: 7. There are 15 residues in the CDR3. The CDR3 nucleotides are TGTGCCAGCAGCCTAATGACTAGCGGACCCTACGAGCAGTACTTC. Translation: CASSLMTSGPYEQYF.

At least ten counts were recorded for this clonotype. The chain recombines TRBV30 with TRBJ2-7; D gene unclear. V lost 5 bases, J lost 5 bases, and 16 bases lay in between. CDR3 length: 13 amino acids. Germline CDR1 is GTSNPN and CDR2 is SVGIG (reference sequence). Here the CDR3 reads CAWSRQERHEQYF. In DNA, the CDR3 is TGTGCCTGGTCGCGGCAGGAAAGGCACGAGCAGTACTTC.

The table lists this clonotype with many counts. This rearrangement joins TRBV5-1 to TRBJ1-5, with a tentative D call TRBD1 (6 bases). The V gene's germline CDR1 is SGHRS and CDR2 YFSETQ. The CDR3 consists of 15 residues. The V end lost 0 bases, the J end lost 4 bases, and 11 bases lay between the germline ends. CDR3 DNA: TGCGCCAGCAGCTTGGAATGGGGGGCGAATCAGCCCCAGCATTTT. Translating gives CASSLEWGANQPQHF.

This clonotype has at least ten counts. The chain employs TRBV20-1 and TRBJ2-5; D gene ambiguous. The CDR3 covers 12 residues. Trimming pared 3 bases from V and 0 bases from J, leaving 5 bases between. Germline V CDR1 and CDR2: DFQATT, SNEGSKA (reference sequence). CDR3 sequence: CSARAHQETQYF. In DNA form, the CDR3 reads TGCAGTGCTAGGGCTCACCAAGAGACCCAGTACTTC.

This clonotype was picked up many times. This rearrangement joins TRBV7-2 to TRBJ2-3; no definite D call. Trimming removed 5 bases from V and 0 bases from J, with 12 bases in between. The CDR3 totals 15 residues. Per the germline V gene, CDR1 is SGHTA and CDR2 is FQGNSA. For the CDR3, the DNA is TGTGCCAGCAGCCCCCTGACATTTAGCACAGATACGCAGTATTTT. It specifies CASSPLTFSTDTQYF.

This clonotype was observed at least ten times. The V gene is TRBV12-3 or TRBV12-4, the J gene TRBJ2-5; 7 bases fit TRBD1. Losses at the gene ends were 3 bases for V and 2 bases for J; bases not matched to a gene: 9. CDR3 length equals 16 residues. The CDR3 sequence: CASSFPRTGDQETQYF. For the CDR3, the DNA is TGTGCCAGCAGTTTCCCCCGGACAGGCGATCAAGAGACCCAGTACTTC.

In this sample, this clonotype turned up many times. The rearrangement links TRBV7-9 to TRBJ1-5; tentatively, D is TRBD1 (6 bases). The CDR3 is 15 amino acids. Per germline, CDR1 SEHNR and CDR2 FQNEAQ (reference sequence). Trimming took off 7 bases at V and 7 bases at J, with 20 bases between the two ends. The CDR3 loop is CASTSSRGEGQPQHF. CDR3 in DNA: TGTGCCAGCACATCCAGCAGGGGTGAGGGGCAGCCCCAGCATTTT.

This clonotype was recorded many times. V usage is TRBV12-5 and J usage is TRBJ2-3; tentatively, D is TRBD1 (6 bases). The length of the CDR3 is 14 residues. The germline V and J ends were trimmed by 2 bases and 4 bases, with 10 bases remaining between them. The germline V gene encodes CDR1 LGHNT and CDR2 FRNRAP. CDR3 DNA: TGTGCTAGTGGTTTGTCCGCAGGGGCAGATACGCAGTATTTT. This encodes CASGLSAGADTQYF.

Relative to its sample, this clonotype is medium-sized (0.01 to 0.1%). This rearrangement joins TRBV27 to TRBJ2-7, with D perhaps TRBD1 (5 bases). V lost 5 bases and J lost 3, with 26 bases in between. The CDR3 contains 18 residues. The germline V gene has CDR1 MNHEY and CDR2 SMNVEV (reference sequence). CDR3 protein: CASSRTRRGSPARYEQYF. In DNA, the CDR3 is TGTGCCAGCAGTCGCACCCGTAGGGGCTCCCCGGCCCGCTACGAGCAGTACTTC.

This clonotype was observed many times. For the CDR3, the DNA is TGTGCCAGCAGTTCCGGGACAGGGAATGAAAAACTGTTTTTT. This gives the protein CASSSGTGNEKLFF. V is TRBV6-6 and J is TRBJ1-4; 9 positions match TRBD1. Germline V gene data show CDR1 as MNHNY and CDR2 as SVGAGI (reference sequence). V lost 4 bases, J lost 5 bases, and 2 bases stayed unmatched. There are 14 residues in the CDR3.

V usage is TRBV4-3 and J usage is TRBJ2-1, with 7 bases lining up with TRBD2. There are 17 residues in the CDR3. Germline V gene sequence: CDR1 LGHNA, CDR2 YSLEER. After removal of 1 base from V and 7 bases from J, the junction contained 13 bases not matched to a gene. CDR3 amino acids: CASSQATRGTRGNEQFF. The CDR3 nucleotides read TGCGCCAGCAGCCAAGCCACGCGGGGGACCCGCGGTAATGAGCAGTTCTTC.

This clonotype has ten or more counts. The chain recombines TRBV29-1 with TRBJ2-7; 7 positions agree with TRBD1. Germline assignment: CDR1 SQVTM and CDR2 ANQGSEA. The CDR3 extends over 13 amino acids. With V trimmed by 3 bases and J by 2 bases, 4 bases remained unmatched. CDR3 sequence (DNA): TGCAGCGTTGAGGGGGACAGCACCTACGAGCAGTACTTC. It is translated as CSVEGDSTYEQYF.

This clonotype was found many times. The genes are TRBV3-1 and TRBJ2-5; D ambiguous. Germline V lookup: CDR1 LGHDT, CDR2 YNNKEL (reference sequence). Deletions cut 1 base from V and 4 bases from J, with 10 bases between. CDR3 length: 14 amino acids. This CDR3 is CASSQGALPETQYF. The CDR3 DNA sequence: TGTGCCAGCAGCCAAGGGGCCCTCCCAGAGACCCAGTACTTC.

Ten or more counts support this clonotype. The J gene is TRBJ2-3, the V gene TRBV19, with D uncertain. Per the germline V gene, CDR1 is LNHDA and CDR2 is SQIVND (reference sequence). V was pared by 6 bases and J by 5 bases, with 9 bases between. This CDR3 has 12 residues. The CDR3: CASRLSGDTQYF. CDR3 nucleotide sequence: TGTGCCAGTAGACTCTCCGGAGATACGCAGTATTTT. The variable domain in full, with the rest retrieved from reference TRBV19 and TRBJ2-3, is DGGITQSPKYLFRKEGQNVTLSCEQNLNHDAMYWYRQDPGQGLRLIYYSQIVNDFQKGDIAEGYSVSREKKESFPLTVTSAQKNPTAFYLCASRLSGDTQYFGPGTRLTVL.

This clonotype has at least ten counts. The gene calls are TRBV6-4 and TRBJ2-1, with a weak D call TRBD2 (6 bases). Germline assignment: CDR1 MRHNA and CDR2 SNTAGT. Trimming cost V 0 bases and J 0 bases, with 6 bases left between them. The CDR3 length is 15 residues. CDR3 region: CASSDSSGSYNEQFF. The CDR3 coding sequence is TGTGCCAGCAGTGACTCTAGCGGCTCCTACAATGAGCAGTTCTTC.

Ten or more counts support this clonotype. CDR3 region: CASSLAGAGTEAFF. CDR3 DNA: TGTGCCAGCAGTTTGGCAGGGGCGGGCACTGAAGCTTTCTTT. This chain uses TRBV12-3 or TRBV12-4 with TRBJ1-1; D perhaps matches TRBD1 (6 bases). Trimming took off 3 bases at V and 4 bases at J, with 12 bases between the two ends. The CDR3 consists of 14 residues.

This clonotype has only a few counts. The rearrangement links TRBV28 to TRBJ2-3, with 9 bases matching TRBD2. Unmatched junction bases numbered 6, after V lost 2 bases and J lost 6 bases. In germline, CDR1 is MDHEN, CDR2 SYDVKM. The CDR3 length is 15 residues. CDR3 DNA sequence: TGTGCCAGCAGTTTACGGCTAGCGGGAACTGATACGCAGTATTTT. It yields the protein CASSLRLAGTDTQYF.